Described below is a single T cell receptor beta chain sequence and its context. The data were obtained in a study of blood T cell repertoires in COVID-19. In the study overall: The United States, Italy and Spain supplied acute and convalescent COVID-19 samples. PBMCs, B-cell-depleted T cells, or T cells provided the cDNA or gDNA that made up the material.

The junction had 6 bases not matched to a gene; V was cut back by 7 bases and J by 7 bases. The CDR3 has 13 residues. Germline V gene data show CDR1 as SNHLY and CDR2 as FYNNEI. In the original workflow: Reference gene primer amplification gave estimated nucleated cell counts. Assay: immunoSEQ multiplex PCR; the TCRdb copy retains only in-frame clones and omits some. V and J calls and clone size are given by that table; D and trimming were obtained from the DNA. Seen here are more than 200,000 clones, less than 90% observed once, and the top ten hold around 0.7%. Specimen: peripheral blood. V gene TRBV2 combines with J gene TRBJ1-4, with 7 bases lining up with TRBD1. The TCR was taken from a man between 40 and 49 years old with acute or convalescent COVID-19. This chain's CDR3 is CASKRQGFEKLFF. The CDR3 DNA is TGTGCCAGCAAAAGACAGGGCTTTGAAAAACTGTTTTTT.